Listed below are T cell receptor beta chains from one sample, sequenced in a study of blood T cell repertoires in COVID-19. Profiled with immunoSEQ multiplex PCR; TCRdb holds only in-frame clones, not every one. This sample yields hundreds of thousands of clones, of which roughly 90% are seen a single time; roughly 3.3% belongs to the top ten. The sequenced material came from PBMCs or T cells enriched from blood (not recorded which). The receptor set was obtained from a woman aged 50 to 65 in a cohort exposed to, infected with or recovered from COVID-19 (not recorded which). Each CDR3 is given with its conserved first and last residue. A D gene is named only where the DNA matches it firmly. Clone size is not always given. Where it is, it says once, few, many or a class for expanded clones.

>TRBV4-3|TRBD1|.|17|TRBJ1-2
TGCGCCAGCAGCCAAGACCCCGTGACCCGGACAGGGCGAGGCTACACCTTC
CASSQDPVTRTGRGYTF
>TRBV28|.|.|18|TRBJ1-3
TGTGCCAGCAGTTCTCCGCTCGGGGGGCCTATCACTGGAAACACCATATATTTT
CASSSPLGGPITGNTIYF
>TRBV7-8|.|few|14|TRBJ1-2
TGTGCCAGCAGCTTAGAGCCACAGTACTATGGCTACACCTTC
CASSLEPQYYGYTF
>TRBV18|TRBD1|.|17|TRBJ1-2
TGTGCCAGCTCACTCGGGACAGGGGGCAGAGAAAACTATGGCTACACCTTC
CASSLGTGGRENYGYTF
>TRBV11-3|.|few|8|TRBJ1-6
TGTGCCAGCAGCTTCACTCGATTT
CASSFTRF
>TRBV7-2|.|.|12|TRBJ2-3
TGTGCCAGCAGCCTCCCCCCCGATACGCAGTATTTT
CASSLPPDTQYF
>TRBV4-3|TRBD2|.|16|TRBJ2-5
TGCGCCAGCAGCCAAGATCCGCGGGGGGGAAGAGAGACCCAGTACTTC
CASSQDPRGGRETQYF
>TRBV20-1|.|.|11|TRBJ1-2
TGCAGTGCCAACCAGGGTTATGGCTACACCTTC
CSANQGYGYTF
>TRBV14|.|.|16|TRBJ2-3
TGTGCCAGCAGCCAAGCTCGGCTAGCGCGCACAGATACGCAGTATTTT
CASSQARLARTDTQYF
>TRBV4-3|.|.|15|TRBJ1-5
TGCGCCAGCAGCCTCGAAGCGGGGGGGGATCAGCCCCAGCATTTT
CASSLEAGGDQPQHF
>TRBV14|TRBD1|.|14|TRBJ1-6
TGTGCCAGCAGCGCCCGGACAGGGGAGGTACCCCTCCACTTT
CASSARTGEVPLHF
>TRBV7-2|TRBD2|once|15|TRBJ2-7
TGTGCCAGCAGCTTACGGGCTAGCGGAGTCTACGAGCAGTACTTC
CASSLRASGVYEQYF
>TRBV2|.|.|13|TRBJ1-6
TGTGCCAGCCTTCTCCAGTATAATTCACCCCTCCACTTT
CASLLQYNSPLHF
>TRBV28|TRBD1|.|13|TRBJ1-4
TGTGCCAGCAGAACAGGGGTTTGGGAAAAACTGTTTTTT
CASRTGVWEKLFF
>TRBV6-5|.|.|14|TRBJ1-5
TGTGCCAGCAGTTACTCGAAATGGGCTCAGCCCCAGCATTTT
CASSYSKWAQPQHF
>TRBV3-1/TRBV3-2|.|.|15|TRBJ2-5
TGTGCCAGCAGCCAAGTTGGGAGGTGGCAAGAGACCCAGTACTTC
CASSQVGRWQETQYF
>TRBV12-3/TRBV12-4|.|.|13|TRBJ2-5
TGTGCCAGCAGTTTAAGTAGCTTCGTGACCCAGTACTTC
CASSLSSFVTQYF
>TRBV7-9|.|.|12|TRBJ2-2
TGTGCCAGCAGCGACCGCAGGGAAGAGTCGTTTTTT
CASSDRREESFF
>TRBV7-2|.|.|13|TRBJ1-2
TGTGCCAGCAGCTTAGGGAGCGCAAGGGGCTACACCTTC
CASSLGSARGYTF
>TRBV28|TRBD1|.|14|TRBJ1-2
TGTGCCAGCAGTTCGGGACAGGATCGCTATGGCTACACCTTC
CASSSGQDRYGYTF
>TRBV7-9|.|.|15|TRBJ2-5
TGTGCCAGCAGCTTACCAAAAAGTAGAGGCGAGACCCAGTACTTC
CASSLPKSRGETQYF
>TRBV5-5|TRBD2|.|16|TRBJ2-1
TGTGCCAGCAGCTGGAGCGGGGGGGCGACCGGAGGTGAGCAGTTCTTC
CASSWSGGATGGEQFF
>TRBV28|TRBD1|.|16|TRBJ2-3
TGTGCCAGCACCAATCCCGGGACAGGGGATGAAGATACGCAGTATTTT
CASTNPGTGDEDTQYF
>TRBV4-3|.|.|15|TRBJ1-4
TGCGCCAGCAGCCAATCTGCAGGGAATAATGAAAAACTGTTTTTT
CASSQSAGNNEKLFF
>TRBV2|.|.|16|TRBJ1-3
TGTGCCAGCAGGCCGAGGTCAGACCGCTCTGGAAACACCATATATTTT
CASRPRSDRSGNTIYF
>TRBV30|.|.|13|TRBJ1-1
TGTGCCTGGACCATTCAGCGGAACACTGAAGCTTTCTTT
CAWTIQRNTEAFF
>TRBV25-1|.|.|16|TRBJ1-6
TGTGCCAGCAGCTTTTCCCCCGGGGGAGGCAATTCACCCCTCCACTTT
CASSFSPGGGNSPLHF
>TRBV5-5|TRBD1|.|14|TRBJ1-2
TGTGCCAGCAGCCCGGGACAGGGGAACTATGGCTACACCTTC
CASSPGQGNYGYTF
>TRBV9|.|few|15|TRBJ2-7
TGTGCCAGCAGCCCCTTCTCTTGGGCTCCCTACGAGCAGTACTTC
CASSPFSWAPYEQYF
>TRBV2|.|.|14|TRBJ1-1
TGTGCCAGCAGTGTTACACAGATGAACACTGAAGCTTTCTTT
CASSVTQMNTEAFF
>TRBV4-3|.|.|14|TRBJ1-1
TGCGCCAGCAGCCCCACGGTGATGCCAACTGAAGCTTTCTTT
CASSPTVMPTEAFF
>TRBV19|.|.|12|TRBJ2-2
TGTGCCAGTAGTATCGGGGGCGGGGAGCTGTTTTTT
CASSIGGGELFF
>TRBV3-1/TRBV3-2|.|.|15|TRBJ2-7
TGTGCCAGCAGCCAAGACGCCGTTTCGGGCTACGAGCAGTACTTC
CASSQDAVSGYEQYF
>TRBV15|TRBD1|.|17|TRBJ2-2
TGTGCCACCAGCAGAGGTGGGACAGGGGGCAAACCCGGGGAGCTGTTTTTT
CATSRGGTGGKPGELFF
>TRBV4-3|.|.|15|TRBJ1-2
TGCGCCAGCAGCCCAGGGACAAGAGCTAACTATGGCTACACCTTC
CASSPGTRANYGYTF
>TRBV30|.|.|14|TRBJ1-4
TGTGCCTGGAGTGGGGGGGGAGAGGCTGAAAAACTGTTTTTT
CAWSGGGEAEKLFF
>TRBV5-4|TRBD1|.|15|TRBJ1-1
TGTGCCAGCAGCCCCGAGAAGGGGGCGCGCACTGAAGCTTTCTTT
CASSPEKGARTEAFF
>TRBV18|.|.|13|TRBJ2-1
TGTGCCAGCTCACCATCGTGGCAAAATGAGCAGTTCTTC
CASSPSWQNEQFF
>TRBV7-2|TRBD2|once|14|TRBJ2-7
TGTGCCAGCAGCCTGGGACTAGCGGGCTACGAGCAGTACTTC
CASSLGLAGYEQYF
>TRBV5-4|TRBD2|few|20|TRBJ2-1
TGTGCCAGCAGCTTGACTAAGACTAGCGGGGGGCCGAGCTCCTACAATGAGCAGTTCTTC
CASSLTKTSGGPSSYNEQFF
>TRBV5-1|TRBD2|few|13|TRBJ2-5
TGCGCCAGCAGCTCGACTAGCGGGGAGACCCAGTACTTC
CASSSTSGETQYF
>TRBV29-1|TRBD1|once|14|TRBJ1-1
TGCAGCGTGTCCTGGGGGCAGGGGGGTTCTGAAGCTTTCTTT
CSVSWGQGGSEAFF
>TRBV7-2|TRBD1|.|14|TRBJ2-5
TGTGCCAGCAGCCCACAGGGGGTAGGGGAGACCCAGTACTTC
CASSPQGVGETQYF
>TRBV15|.|.|17|TRBJ1-1
TGTGCCACCAGCAGAGATAGGCCCCGATCAGGGGACACTGAAGCTTTCTTT
CATSRDRPRSGDTEAFF
>TRBV2|.|.|13|TRBJ2-7
TGTGCCAGCAGTGATAGGACACCGTACGAGCAGTACTTC
CASSDRTPYEQYF
>TRBV28|.|.|14|TRBJ1-3
TGTGCCAGCAGTTTATTCTCCAGTGGAAACACCATATATTTT
CASSLFSSGNTIYF
>TRBV30|TRBD1|.|14|TRBJ1-1
TGTGCCTGGAGTGTGGTGGGACAGCGGGCCGGGGCTTTCTTT
CAWSVVGQRAGAFF
>TRBV10-3|TRBD1|.|15|TRBJ2-3
TGTGCCATCACCACCGGGACAGCTAGGGATGGCCCGCAGTATTTT
CAITTGTARDGPQYF
>TRBV19|.|.|13|TRBJ1-3
TGTGCCAGTACTACCAACTCTGGAAACACCATATATTTT
CASTTNSGNTIYF
>TRBV9|TRBD1|.|14|TRBJ1-1
TGTGCCAGCAGCGTCACCGGGACAGGTTTTGAAGCTTTCTTT
CASSVTGTGFEAFF
>TRBV6-5|.|.|14|TRBJ1-1
TGTGCCAGCACCGTCGGGGTAAGGAACACTGAAGCTTTCTTT
CASTVGVRNTEAFF
>TRBV5-4|TRBD2|.|16|TRBJ2-7
TGTGCCAGCAGCTGGACCGGTCGCGGGGGCTCCTACGAGCAGTACTTC
CASSWTGRGGSYEQYF
>TRBV4-1|TRBD1|few|21|TRBJ1-5
TGCGCCAGCAGCCAAAGGTGGGGACAGGGAAGGGCCATACCGGGCTATCAGCCCCAGCATTTT
CASSQRWGQGRAIPGYQPQHF
>TRBV28|TRBD1|.|15|TRBJ2-4
TGTGCCAGCAGTACAGGACAGGGGGATGCGAACATTCAGTACTTC
CASSTGQGDANIQYF
>TRBV2|.|.|13|TRBJ1-1
TGTGCCAGCAGTGGACAGTTGAACACTGAAGCTTTCTTT
CASSGQLNTEAFF
>TRBV28|.|.|13|TRBJ1-2
TGTGCCAGCATCTCCGGGAGGGAGGTTGGCTACACCTTC
CASISGREVGYTF
>TRBV7-4|.|.|15|TRBJ2-7
TGTGCCAGCAGCTTAGGGTGGACAAGGCGCTACGAGCAGTACTTC
CASSLGWTRRYEQYF
>TRBV9|.|.|14|TRBJ2-7
TGTGCCAGCAGCGCCGGGACTGGATTCCGCGAGCAGTACTTC
CASSAGTGFREQYF
>TRBV9|.|.|16|TRBJ1-4
TGTGCCAGCAGCCGACAGGACATCAGTTCTAATGAAAAACTGTTTTTT
CASSRQDISSNEKLFF